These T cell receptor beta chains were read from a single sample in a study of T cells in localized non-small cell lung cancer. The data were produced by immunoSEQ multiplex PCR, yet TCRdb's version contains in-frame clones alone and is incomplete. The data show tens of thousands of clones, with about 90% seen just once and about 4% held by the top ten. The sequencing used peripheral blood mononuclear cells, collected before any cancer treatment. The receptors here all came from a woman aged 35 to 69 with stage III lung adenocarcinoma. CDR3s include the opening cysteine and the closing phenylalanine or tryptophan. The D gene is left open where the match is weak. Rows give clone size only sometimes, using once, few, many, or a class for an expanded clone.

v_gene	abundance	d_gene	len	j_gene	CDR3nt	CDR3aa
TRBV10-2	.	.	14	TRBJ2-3	TGCGCCAGCCGAGACAGGACTAGCACAGATACGCAGTATTTT	CASRDRTSTDTQYF
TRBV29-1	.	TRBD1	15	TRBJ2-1	TGCAGCGTTGAATCGAGGGACAGGGGGTACAATGAGCAGTTCTTC	CSVESRDRGYNEQFF
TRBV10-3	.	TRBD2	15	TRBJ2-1	TGTGCCATCAGTGAGGTACGGGAGGGGTACAATGAGCAGTTCTTC	CAISEVREGYNEQFF
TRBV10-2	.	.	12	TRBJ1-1	TGCGCCAGCAGCGCCCTGAGGACTGAAGCTTTCTTT	CASSALRTEAFF
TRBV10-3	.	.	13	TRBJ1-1	TGTGCCATAAACCGGGACATTAGCACTGAAGCTTTCTTT	CAINRDISTEAFF
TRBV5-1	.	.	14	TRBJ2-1	TGCGCCAGCAGCACGGACTCGCCGGGGAATGAGCAGTTCTTC	CASSTDSPGNEQFF
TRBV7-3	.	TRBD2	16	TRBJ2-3	TGTGCCAGCAGCTTAGGAGTAGCGGGGGATACAGATACGCAGTATTTT	CASSLGVAGDTDTQYF
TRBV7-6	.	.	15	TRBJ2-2	TGTGCCAGCAGAATGGGGGGATATCGGACCGGGGAGCTGTTTTTT	CASRMGGYRTGELFF
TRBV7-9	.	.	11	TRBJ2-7	TGTGCCAGCAGCCCCGGGGTCGAGCAGTACTTC	CASSPGVEQYF
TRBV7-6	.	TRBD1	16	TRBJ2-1	TGTGCCAGCAGCCTACGCCCGGGACAGGGGGCTAATGAGCAGTTCTTC	CASSLRPGQGANEQFF
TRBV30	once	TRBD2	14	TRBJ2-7	TGTGCCTGGAGTGTAACCGGCGGGGGCTACGAGCAGTACTTC	CAWSVTGGGYEQYF
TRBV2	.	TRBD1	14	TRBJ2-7	TGTGCCAGCATCCGACAGGGTTCTTTCTACGAGCAGTACTTC	CASIRQGSFYEQYF
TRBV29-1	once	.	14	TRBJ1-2	TGCAGCGTTGTAGGACACGGGAGTAGCTATGGCTACACCTTC	CSVVGHGSSYGYTF
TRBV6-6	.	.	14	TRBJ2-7	TGTGCCAGCTCGGGACCCCGAAGCTCCTACGAGCAGTACTTC	CASSGPRSSYEQYF
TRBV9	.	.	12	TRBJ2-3	TGTGCCAGCGGAAGCCGCACAGATACGCAGTATTTT	CASGSRTDTQYF
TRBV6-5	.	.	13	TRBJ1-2	TGTGCCAGCAGTTCACAGGGTTTTTTGGACTACACCTTC	CASSSQGFLDYTF
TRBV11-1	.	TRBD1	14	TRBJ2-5	TGTGCCAGCAGCTCCGGACAGGGAGCCCAGACCCAGTACTTC	CASSSGQGAQTQYF
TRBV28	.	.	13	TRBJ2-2	TGTGCCAGCAGTTCACCGGGGGCCGGGGAGCTGTTTTTT	CASSSPGAGELFF
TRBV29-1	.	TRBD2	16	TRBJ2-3	TGCAGCGTCCCCGGGCTGACTAGCGGGAGGGCAGATACGCAGTATTTT	CSVPGLTSGRADTQYF
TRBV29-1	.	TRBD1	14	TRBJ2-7	TGCAGCGTTGGAGGTAGGACAGGGATCGACGAGCAGTACTTC	CSVGGRTGIDEQYF
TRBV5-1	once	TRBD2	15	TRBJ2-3	TGCGCCAGCAGCTCTACTAGCGGGAGTCGTGGGGCGCAGTATTTT	CASSSTSGSRGAQYF
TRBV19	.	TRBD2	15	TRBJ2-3	TGTGCCAGTACGCTAGCGGGGGGGCGTGGAGATACGCAGTATTTT	CASTLAGGRGDTQYF
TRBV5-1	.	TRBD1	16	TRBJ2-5	TGCGCCAGCAGCTTGGAGGGACAGGGGGCAGGGGAGACCCAGTACTTC	CASSLEGQGAGETQYF
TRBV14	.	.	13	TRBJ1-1	TGTGCCAGCAGCCGGGGCCTGAACACTGAAGCTTTCTTT	CASSRGLNTEAFF
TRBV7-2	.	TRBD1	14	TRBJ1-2	TGTGCCAGCAGCATAAACGGACAGGGGCACGGCTACACCTTC	CASSINGQGHGYTF
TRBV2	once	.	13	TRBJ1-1	TGTGCCAGCAGTGGTGAGGTGAACACTGAAGCTTTCTTT	CASSGEVNTEAFF
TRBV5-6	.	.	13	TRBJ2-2	TGTGCCAGCAGCACCACCCACACCGGGGAGCTGTTTTTT	CASSTTHTGELFF
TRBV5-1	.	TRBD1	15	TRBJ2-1	TGCGCCAGCAGCTTGGTCCCGGGACAGGGCAATGAGCAGTTCTTC	CASSLVPGQGNEQFF
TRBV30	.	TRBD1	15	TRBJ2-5	TGTGCCTGGAGTAGGGCGGACAGGGCCCAAGAGAGCCAGTACTTC	CAWSRADRAQESQYF
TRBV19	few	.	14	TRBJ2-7	TGTGCCAGTAGTAGGAGACAGGATACCTACGAGCAGTACTTC	CASSRRQDTYEQYF
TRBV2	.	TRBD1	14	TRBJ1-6	TGTGCCAGCAGTGGTGGGACAGTAAATTCACCCCTCCACTTT	CASSGGTVNSPLHF
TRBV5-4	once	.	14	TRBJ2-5	TGTGCCAGCAGCTTAAATAGTCTAAAAGAGACCCAGTACTTC	CASSLNSLKETQYF
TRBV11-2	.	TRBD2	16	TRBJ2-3	TGTGCCAGCAGCCCCGGCCCTGCGGGAGGGACAGATACGCAGTATTTT	CASSPGPAGGTDTQYF
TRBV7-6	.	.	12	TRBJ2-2	TGTGCCAGCAGCTTTTCCTTAGGGGAGCTGTTTTTT	CASSFSLGELFF
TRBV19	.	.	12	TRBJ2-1	TGTGCCAGTAGTCCGTTACATGATGAGCAGTTCTTC	CASSPLHDEQFF
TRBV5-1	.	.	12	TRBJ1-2	TGCGCCAGCAGCTTGGATTTCTATGGCTACACCTTC	CASSLDFYGYTF
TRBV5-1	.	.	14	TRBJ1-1	TGCGCCAGCAGCTTGGTCGTAGGGGGCACTGAAGCTTTCTTT	CASSLVVGGTEAFF
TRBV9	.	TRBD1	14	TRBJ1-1	TGTGCCAGCAGCCCCGGACAGGAGAACACTGAAGCTTTCTTT	CASSPGQENTEAFF
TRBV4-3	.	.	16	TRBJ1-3	TGCGCCAGCAGCCAAGATTGGGGAGACATTGGAAACACCATATATTTT	CASSQDWGDIGNTIYF
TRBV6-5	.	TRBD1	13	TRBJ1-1	TGTGCCAGCAGTTTTTTCGGGACAGGGGACGCTTTCTTT	CASSFFGTGDAFF
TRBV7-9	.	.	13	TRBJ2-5	TGTGCCAGCAGCTTCGTTGGTCAAGAGACCCAGTACTTC	CASSFVGQETQYF
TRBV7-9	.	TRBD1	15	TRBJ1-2	TGTGCCAGCAGCATAACAACAGGGGCGTTCTATGGCTACACCTTC	CASSITTGAFYGYTF
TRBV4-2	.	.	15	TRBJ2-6	TGTGCCAGCAGCCAAGATACCTCTGGGGCCAACGTCCTGACTTTC	CASSQDTSGANVLTF
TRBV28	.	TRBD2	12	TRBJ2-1	TGTGCCAGCAGGGGCACTAGCGGAGAGCAGTTCTTC	CASRGTSGEQFF
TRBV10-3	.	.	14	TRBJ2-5	TGTGCCATCAGTGAGTCGAAAAAGACCGAGACCCAGTACTTC	CAISESKKTETQYF
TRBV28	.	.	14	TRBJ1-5	TGTGCCAGCAGCCCAACGGGACGACATCAGCCCCAGCATTTT	CASSPTGRHQPQHF
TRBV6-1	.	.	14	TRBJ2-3	TGTGCCAGCAGTGAAGCGAGTGGGTTAGATACGCAGTATTTT	CASSEASGLDTQYF
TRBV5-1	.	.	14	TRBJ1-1	TGCGCCAGCAGCTTGGTGGAATCAACAGGCGAAGCTTTCTTT	CASSLVESTGEAFF
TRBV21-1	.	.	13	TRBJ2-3	TGTGCCAGAGGCGCTAGCGGGACAGATACGCAGTATTTT	CARGASGTDTQYF
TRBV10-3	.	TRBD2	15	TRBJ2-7	TGTGCCAGCAGCCACGGAGGGGAGGGAACCTACGAGCAGTACTTC	CASSHGGEGTYEQYF
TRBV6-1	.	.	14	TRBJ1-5	TGTGCCAGCAGTGAAGCTGGGGGCCTATCGGCCCAGCATTTT	CASSEAGGLSAQHF
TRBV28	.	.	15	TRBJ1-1	TGTGCCAGCAGTTTAAGGGTGAGGGGAACAGCTGAAGCTTTCTTT	CASSLRVRGTAEAFF
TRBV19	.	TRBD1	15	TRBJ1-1	TGTGCCAGTAGTGAACCGGGACAGGAGAACACTGAAGCTTTCTTT	CASSEPGQENTEAFF